This TCR beta chain was recovered during a study of OX40 agonist ivuxolimab in advanced cancers. On the study more broadly: Patients were dosed intravenously with ivuxolimab at 0.01 to 10 mg/kg every 2 weeks. Age averaged approximately 60 years (range about 23 to 80), and more than 80% were male. One patient with hepatocellular carcinoma and two with cutaneous melanoma, three in all, had partial responses.

The CDR3 is 17 residues long. With V trimmed by 10 bases and J by 2 bases, 15 bases remained unmatched. In germline, CDR1 is MGHDK, CDR2 SYGVNS. The assay was immunoSEQ multiplex PCR, and TCRdb's table has in-frame clones only and misses some. The repertoire holds 65,000 to 75,000 clones, with roughly 92% as singletons. The clonotype comes from an adult with an advanced solid tumor such as melanoma, head and neck, liver or kidney cancer. The sequencing used CD4+ or CD8+ T cells sorted from blood, collected in a trial of the OX40 agonist ivuxolimab. V and J are TRBV25-1 and TRBJ1-5, with TRBD1 matching over 9 bases. CDR3 nucleotide sequence: TGTGCCACCCAGCCGGGACAGGGTTCTCTGGGCAATCAGCCCCAGCATTTT. Residues: CATQPGQGSLGNQPQHF.